What follows describes a single TCR beta chain. After removal of 8 bases from V and 4 bases from J, the junction contained 4 bases not matched to a gene. In germline, CDR1 is LNHDA, CDR2 SQIVND (reference sequence). The CDR3 has 13 residues. This entry belongs to a study of blood T cell repertoires in COVID-19. Study as a whole: Acute and convalescent COVID-19 samples came from the United States, Italy and Spain. Sample material is recorded as cDNA or gDNA derived from T cells, B-cell-depleted T cells, or PBMCs.

In the study's own analysis: Quantification of nucleated cells was approximated via reference gene primer amplification. Only in-frame clones appear in the TCRdb table, and some are missing; sequencing was by immunoSEQ multiplex PCR. V, J and clone size are taken as reported in that table, and D and trimming were inferred from the DNA itself. The data hold tens of thousands of clones, with about 84% observed a single time. The source is a man older than 75 with active or convalescent COVID-19. The sample comprised peripheral blood. The V gene is TRBV19, the J gene TRBJ1-3, with 8 bases lining up with TRBD1. In nucleotides, the CDR3 is TGTGCCAGTGCTGGGACAGGAGGAAACACCATATATTTT. Encoded protein: CASAGTGGNTIYF.